Reported below is one TCR beta chain. The antigen remains undetermined. This specimen belongs to a study of T cell repertoires in cytomegalovirus infection. TCRdb analysed the reads with MiXCR anew, one entry per CDR3 protein. The repertoire has around 430,000 distinct CDR3 sequences, roughly 43% of them found once; the top ten carry about 39%. This TCR was recovered from a human donor in good health (CMV status not recorded). Some clones in this sample may be carry-over from other donors' samples. Material: cultured PBMCs, obtained from culture after CMV antigen stimulation.

The CDR3 sequence: CASSYGWETQYF. The CDR3 bases are TGTGCCAGCAGTTACGGATGGGAGACCCAGTACTTC. The rearrangement joins TRBV6-2 or TRBV6-3 to TRBJ2-5; D unclear. Germline loops: CDR1 MNHEY, CDR2 SVGEGT. This CDR3 comprises 12 residues. V lost 2 bases and J lost 5, with 6 bases in between.